A single T cell receptor beta chain is shown here with its context. Its antigen is undetermined. The sample is drawn from a study of cytomegalovirus exposure and HLA in healthy donors. Broader study findings: Through in vitro validation, a few CMV-associated chains were shown to be specific for CMV antigens.

The data were produced by immunoSEQ multiplex PCR, yet TCRdb's version contains in-frame clones alone and is incomplete. The sample records approximately 150,000 clones, approximately 90% being singletons. V shed 5 bases and J shed 4 bases, with 20 bases lying between them. Germline CDR1 SGHTA, CDR2 FQGNSA. CDR3 length: 17 amino acids. Material: PBMCs. This clonotype was sampled from a man between 18 and 35 years old in good health and CMV-seronegative. V is TRBV7-2 and J is TRBJ2-2; perhaps TRBD2 as D (7 bases). The DNA of the CDR3 is TGTGCCAGCAGCACAGTCGGGGGCGGGAGAAGCACCGGGGAGCTGTTTTTT. Amino acid sequence: CASSTVGGGRSTGELFF.